One T cell receptor (beta chain) is described in this entry. The antigen is unknown. Generated by immunoSEQ multiplex PCR, the TCRdb table keeps only in-frame clones and is missing some. The table has roughly 84,000 clones, around 90% seen once; the top ten hold roughly 19%. These data come from a study of T cells in localized non-small cell lung cancer. CDR1 ENHRY and CDR2 SYGVKD come from the germline V gene. CDR3 size: 13 residues. V shed 8 bases, J shed 7 bases, and the junction held 7 bases outside the gene matches. Notes on the study in general: The highest T cell clonality was in uninvolved adjacent lung, above tumor. Among blood samples, higher T cell density accompanied longer overall survival. In adjacent lung appeared a median around 62 of the top 100 tumor clones.

The TCR sequence derives from a woman aged 40 to 75 with stage I squamous cell lung carcinoma. This specimen consisted of peripheral blood, obtained before any cancer treatment. The chain joins TRBV10-3 to TRBJ2-2, with 7 positions matching TRBD1. CDR3 coding DNA: TGTGCCATCCAGCAGGGGGAAGGCGGGGAGCTGTTTTTT. It encodes CAIQQGEGGELFF.